Presented here are 17 T cell receptor beta chains from one specimen sequenced in a study of blood T cell repertoires in COVID-19. Libraries were prepared by immunoSEQ multiplex PCR; TCRdb keeps only in-frame clonotypes and omits some of them. This table holds 65,000 to 100,000 clones, 85% to 90% found once. The sequencing input was peripheral blood. Every receptor here comes from a woman older than 75 with acute or convalescent COVID-19.

The chain uses TRBV27 and TRBJ2-1, with D uncertain. This CDR3 spans 13 amino acids. Germline CDR1 and CDR2: MNHEY and SMNVEV (reference sequence). Trimming shortened V by 5 bases and J by 2 bases, and 7 bases separated the two germline ends. The CDR3 protein is CASSRRAYNEQFF. The CDR3 coding sequence is TGTGCCAGCAGTCGTCGGGCCTACAATGAGCAGTTCTTC.

The chain couples TRBV7-9 to TRBJ2-4, with 9 bases identical to TRBD2. This CDR3 has 18 amino acids. Germline CDR1 SEHNR, CDR2 FQNEAQ (reference sequence). V gave up 1 base and J gave up 0 bases; unmatched junction bases: 7. The CDR3 region is CASSLVGREGQAKNIQYF. The CDR3 DNA follows: TGTGCCAGCAGCTTAGTAGGGCGGGAGGGCCAAGCCAAAAACATTCAGTACTTC.

This clone was recorded only once. The rearrangement joins TRBV14 to TRBJ2-1; 7 bases map to TRBD1. The CDR3 contains 15 residues. Germline CDR1 reads SGHDN; CDR2 reads FVKESK. The trim removed 2 bases at V and 6 bases at J, leaving 7 bases unmatched. CDR3 sequence reads: CASSQSGQAINEQFF. The CDR3 nucleotides read TGTGCCAGCAGCCAATCCGGACAGGCGATCAATGAGCAGTTCTTC.

The gene calls are TRBV6-6 and TRBJ2-7, with D perhaps matching TRBD1 (5 bases). Trimming shortened V by 0 bases and J by 3 bases, and 9 bases separated the two germline ends. CDR3 length equals 14 residues. Germline V gene sequence: CDR1 MNHNY, CDR2 SVGAGI (reference sequence). In nucleotides, the CDR3 is TGTGCCAGCAGTTACTCGGGGCAGTACTACGAGCAGTACTTC. This encodes CASSYSGQYYEQYF.

The genes are TRBV2 and TRBJ2-3, with 9 bases fitting TRBD1. CDR1 is SNHLY and CDR2 is FYNNEI in the germline V gene. The CDR3 contains 15 residues. Losses at the gene ends were 4 bases for V and 3 bases for J; bases not matched to a gene: 5. This CDR3 reads CASSAGTGITDTQYF. In nucleotides, the CDR3 is TGTGCCAGCAGTGCGGGGACAGGGATTACAGATACGCAGTATTTT.

J is TRBJ2-5 and V is TRBV5-1, with 7 nucleotides matching TRBD1. This CDR3 has 15 residues. With 0 bases clipped from V and 0 bases from J, the junction kept 2 bases outside the gene matches. CDR1 and CDR2 from the germline V gene are SGHRS and YFSETQ. In nucleotides, the CDR3 is TGCGCCAGCAGCTTGGACGGACAGGACCAAGAGACCCAGTACTTC. Translating gives CASSLDGQDQETQYF.

J is TRBJ2-5 and V is TRBV30; perhaps TRBD1 as D (6 bases). CDR1 and CDR2 (germline): GTSNPN, SVGIG (reference sequence). Trimming shortened V by 0 bases and J by 2 bases, and 13 bases separated the two germline ends. There are 15 residues in the CDR3. CDR3 region: CAWSVQTGPQETQYF. The CDR3 nucleotides are TGTGCCTGGAGTGTACAGACAGGACCTCAAGAGACCCAGTACTTC.

The chain joins TRBV5-5 to TRBJ2-5; TRBD2 matches at 8 bases. Trimming removed 0 bases from V and 4 bases from J; junction bases left unmatched: 2. The CDR3 length is 14 residues. Germline CDR1 SGHKS, CDR2 YYEKEE (reference sequence). This chain's CDR3 is CASSLAGGRETQYF. CDR3 in DNA: TGTGCCAGCAGCTTGGCGGGAGGGAGAGAGACCCAGTACTTC.

The V call is TRBV7-3, the J call TRBJ1-1, with 8 bases identical to TRBD1. V was pared by 3 bases and J by 4 bases, with 1 base of the junction left unmatched. The V gene's germline CDR1 is SGHTA and CDR2 FQGTGA. This CDR3 is built from 13 residues. In DNA, the CDR3 is TGTGCCAGCAGCTTCGGACAGGGCACTGAAGCTTTCTTT. Translated, it gives CASSFGQGTEAFF.

This chain links TRBV29-1 with TRBJ1-2; D may be TRBD1 (5 bases). Germline V lookup: CDR1 SQVTM, CDR2 ANQGSEA. CDR3 length: 14 residues. V lost 5 bases, J lost 4 bases, and 17 bases lay in between. CDR3 sequence (DNA): TGCAGCGTTACCCGTACGACAGAGGTCTATGGCTACACCTTC. Translation: CSVTRTTEVYGYTF.

J is TRBJ2-5 and V is TRBV4-3; D gene unclear. Trimming left V 4 bases short and J 5 bases short, with 11 bases between. The CDR3 has 13 amino acids. Germline assignment: CDR1 LGHNA and CDR2 YSLEER. The CDR3 DNA sequence: TGCGCCAGCAGCCGGGCATTCGGCGAGACCCAGTACTTC. Encoded protein: CASSRAFGETQYF.

The V and J genes are TRBV11-2 and TRBJ2-1; D is undetermined. This CDR3 has 15 residues. Deletions cut 7 bases from V and 2 bases from J, with 15 bases between. Germline CDR1 reads SGHAT; CDR2 reads FQNNGV. The CDR3 sequence is CASNPRVLTYNEQFF. CDR3 bases: TGTGCCAGCAACCCAAGAGTGTTGACCTACAATGAGCAGTTCTTC.

This clone was recorded a few times. J is TRBJ2-3 and V is TRBV14; no clear D gene. Deletions cut 1 base from V and 2 bases from J, with 16 bases between. The CDR3 totals 17 residues. Per the germline V gene, CDR1 is SGHDN and CDR2 is FVKESK. The CDR3: CASSQAEATQNTDTQYF. CDR3 in DNA: TGTGCCAGCAGCCAAGCTGAGGCAACCCAAAACACAGATACGCAGTATTTT.

The gene calls are TRBV28 and TRBJ2-3; maybe TRBD2 (8 bases). Germline V gives CDR1 MDHEN, CDR2 SYDVKM. The CDR3 covers 14 residues. V dropped 8 bases and J dropped 2 bases, with 14 bases sitting between them. This CDR3 is CASRGGQTTDTQYF. CDR3 coding DNA: TGTGCCAGCCGGGGGGGACAGACCACAGATACGCAGTATTTT.

The chain joins TRBV4-2 to TRBJ2-1, with 9 positions matching TRBD2. The CDR3 length is 16 residues. V lost 0 bases, J lost 5 bases, and 5 bases stayed unmatched. CDR1 and CDR2 (germline): LGHNA, YNFKEQ. The CDR3 nucleotides are TGTGCCAGCAGCCAAGAGCGGACTAGCGTTAACAATGAGCAGTTCTTC. It yields the protein CASSQERTSVNNEQFF.

V is TRBV6-6 and J is TRBJ2-3; 10 nucleotides line up with TRBD2. The CDR3 consists of 16 residues. Germline lookup yields CDR1 MNHNY and CDR2 SVGAGI (reference sequence). V gave up 5 bases and J gave up 6 bases; unmatched junction bases: 11. CDR3 DNA sequence: TGTGCCAGCAGTCCCTTCTTAGCGGGAGGAGATGATACGCAGTATTTT. It yields the protein CASSPFLAGGDDTQYF.

V and J are TRBV5-6 and TRBJ2-3, with D perhaps TRBD1 (6 bases). The CDR3 covers 15 residues. From germline, CDR1 is SGHDT and CDR2 YYEEEE. V was trimmed by 4 bases and J by 5 bases, leaving 17 bases between them. The CDR3 sequence is CASSPTGPRGDTQYF. In DNA form, the CDR3 reads TGTGCCAGCAGCCCAACTGGTCCCAGGGGAGATACGCAGTATTTT. Variable domain in full (rest from reference TRBV5-6 and TRBJ2-3): DAGVTQSPTHLIKTRGQQVTLRCSPKSGHDTVSWYQQALGQGPQFIFQYYEEEERQRGNFPDRFSGHQFPNYSSELNVNALLLGDSALYLCASSPTGPRGDTQYFGPGTRLTVL.